This is a list of T cell receptor beta chains from one sample in a study of T cell responses to AZD1222 COVID-19 vaccine. The repertoire was sequenced with immunoSEQ multiplex PCR; TCRdb's copy has only in-frame clones and lacks some. The sample lists more than 85,000 clones; about 88% were seen once. Sequencing was performed on peripheral blood, taken on day 0 of AZD1222 vaccination. These receptors were taken from an adult in good health. Each CDR3 is given with its conserved first and last residue. A D gene is named only where the DNA matches it firmly. The size entry is marked missing in some rows and otherwise reads once, few, many or a size class.

j_call d_call clone_size v_call cdr3_aa cdr3_nt
TRBJ1-1 TRBD1 NA TRBV29-1 CSVEVPRQGIATEAFF TGCAGCGTTGAAGTTCCCCGACAGGGGATTGCCACTGAAGCTTTCTTT
TRBJ1-3 NA NA TRBV6-5 CASSYQGRGNTIYF TGTGCCAGCAGTTACCAAGGGAGAGGAAACACCATATATTTT
TRBJ1-1 NA NA TRBV10-3 CAIRGRNTEAFF TGTGCCATCAGGGGCAGGAACACTGAAGCTTTCTTT
TRBJ2-7 NA NA TRBV9 CASSVGLGQGVYEQYF TGTGCCAGCAGCGTAGGATTAGGGCAGGGCGTTTACGAGCAGTACTTC
TRBJ2-7 NA once TRBV27 CASSFGDEGYEQYF TGTGCCAGCAGTTTCGGGGATGAGGGCTACGAGCAGTACTTC
TRBJ1-6 NA NA TRBV5-1 CASSLASRPGANSPLHF TGCGCCAGCAGCTTGGCGTCTCGGCCAGGTGCAAATTCACCCCTCCACTTT
TRBJ1-1 NA NA TRBV7-3 CASSLGGFPVSEAFF TGTGCCAGCAGCTTAGGCGGGTTCCCAGTGAGTGAAGCTTTCTTT
TRBJ1-6 NA NA TRBV9 CASSVDLRANSPLHF TGTGCCAGCAGCGTAGACCTTAGGGCTAATTCACCCCTCCACTTT
TRBJ2-1 TRBD2 NA TRBV15 CATSRETLAGGTLAYNEQFF TGTGCCACCAGCAGGGAAACCCTAGCGGGGGGCACTCTCGCCTACAATGAGCAGTTCTTC
TRBJ1-2 NA NA TRBV19 CATTPSGGLGYGYTF TGTGCCACCACCCCTTCGGGGGGGCTTGGCTATGGCTACACCTTC
TRBJ1-2 TRBD1 NA TRBV6-5 CASSYQGQNYGYTF TGTGCCAGCAGTTACCAGGGACAGAACTATGGCTACACCTTC
TRBJ1-3 NA NA TRBV7-7 CASSLGGGAGNTIYF TGTGCCAGCAGCTTAGGGGGGGGAGCTGGAAACACCATATATTTT
TRBJ1-6 NA NA TRBV6-5 CASTAGFPPDHF TGTGCCAGCACGGCAGGGTTCCCCCCAGACCACTTT
TRBJ2-1 TRBD2 NA TRBV27 CASSLGLAGRAVFF TGTGCCAGCAGTTTGGGACTAGCGGGGAGAGCAGTTTTCTTC
TRBJ1-3 NA NA TRBV18 CASSPRMVGNTIYF TGTGCCAGCTCACCACGGATGGTGGGAAACACCATATATTTT
TRBJ1-5 TRBD1 NA TRBV5-6 CASSRTGTGASQPQHF TGTGCCAGCAGCCGAACCGGGACAGGGGCATCACAGCCCCAGCATTTT
TRBJ2-2 TRBD2 NA TRBV5-1 CASSPSGSTGELFF TGCGCCAGCAGCCCTAGCGGGAGTACCGGGGAGCTGTTTTTT
TRBJ1-3 TRBD1 NA TRBV19 CATKLDRGLGNTIYF TGTGCCACTAAGCTCGACAGGGGGCTAGGAAACACCATATATTTT
TRBJ1-4 NA NA TRBV27 CASSRTGYTNEKLFF TGTGCCAGCAGTCGAACAGGGTACACTAATGAAAAACTGTTTTTT
TRBJ1-2 TRBD1 once TRBV5-1 CASSSSPGQGAGYTF TGCGCCAGCAGCTCGTCCCCGGGACAGGGGGCGGGCTACACCTTC
TRBJ1-2 TRBD1 NA TRBV28 CASSRTRGLHGYTF TGTGCCAGCAGTCGGACCAGGGGGCTCCATGGCTACACCTTC
TRBJ1-3 TRBD1 NA TRBV7-9 CASSAGQVLGNTIYF TGTGCCAGCAGCGCGGGACAGGTCCTTGGAAACACCATATATTTT
TRBJ2-1 TRBD2 NA TRBV4-3 CASSQEARGDYNEQFF TGCGCCAGCAGCCAAGAAGCGCGGGGGGACTACAATGAGCAGTTCTTC
TRBJ2-1 TRBD2 NA TRBV15 CATSRELAGVYNEQFF TGTGCCACCAGCAGAGAACTAGCGGGGGTTTACAATGAGCAGTTCTTC
TRBJ1-2 NA NA TRBV5-4 CASSTSRDVGGYTF TGTGCCAGCAGCACGTCCCGGGACGTGGGGGGCTACACCTTC
TRBJ2-1 NA NA TRBV18 CASSPEQGGFYNEQFF TGTGCCAGCTCACCAGAGCAGGGGGGATTTTACAATGAGCAGTTCTTC
TRBJ2-2 TRBD2 NA TRBV27 CASSRRGLPTGELFF TGTGCCAGCAGTCGTCGGGGACTACCCACCGGGGAGCTGTTTTTT
TRBJ1-4 TRBD1 NA TRBV6-1 CASSSDRATNEKLFF TGTGCCAGCAGTTCGGACAGGGCAACTAATGAAAAACTGTTTTTT
TRBJ1-6 TRBD1 NA TRBV4-1 CASSQPPQRDRDSPLHF TGCGCCAGCAGCCAACCACCCCAAAGGGACAGGGATTCACCCCTCCACTTT
TRBJ1-2 NA NA TRBV24-1 CATSESDPLGYTF TGTGCCACCAGTGAGTCAGACCCTCTGGGCTACACCTTC
TRBJ2-7 NA NA TRBV9 CASSVASLPPGSYEQYF TGTGCCAGCAGCGTAGCTTCCCTTCCTCCGGGCTCCTACGAGCAGTACTTC
TRBJ1-4 TRBD1 NA TRBV19 CASETGGINEKLFF TGTGCCAGTGAAACAGGGGGAATTAATGAAAAACTGTTTTTT
TRBJ1-1 NA NA TRBV7-6 CASSAQSWRNRTEAFF TGTGCCAGCAGCGCACAGTCGTGGAGGAACCGCACTGAAGCTTTCTTT
TRBJ2-1 NA NA TRBV6-2/TRBV6-3 CASSFRDEQFF TGTGCCAGCAGTTTTCGTGATGAGCAGTTCTTC
TRBJ2-1 NA NA TRBV3-1/TRBV3-2 CASSHIPAGLYNEQFF TGTGCCAGCAGCCATATACCAGCGGGTCTTTACAATGAGCAGTTCTTC
TRBJ2-3 TRBD2 NA TRBV7-2 CASSPGLGRSDTQYF TGTGCCAGCAGCCCCGGACTAGGGAGGTCAGATACGCAGTATTTT
TRBJ2-7 NA few TRBV7-2 CASSLGGGVEQYF TGTGCCAGCAGCTTAGGGGGCGGGGTCGAGCAGTACTTC
TRBJ2-5 TRBD2 NA TRBV30 CAWSVTSGGTTGWKRTQYF TGTGCCTGGAGCGTAACTAGCGGGGGGACAACGGGTTGGAAGAGAACCCAGTACTTC